This T cell receptor beta chain was captured by sequencing in a study of shared clonotypes between healthy human individuals. This CDR3 is 13 amino acids long. Trimming at V came to 7 bases and at J to 9 bases, leaving 7 bases not matched to a gene. The V gene's germline CDR1 is MNHNS and CDR2 SASEGT. Using immunoSEQ multiplex PCR, the repertoire was profiled, and TCRdb retains in-frame clones only, with some absent. Among approximately 2.5 million clones listed, approximately 94% were seen once. The sequencing input was naive CD4+ T cells sorted from blood. Specified subset: CD45RA+ positively selected. The receptor was derived from a young man in good health. The chain uses TRBV6-1 and TRBJ2-1; TRBD2 matches at 9 bases. The CDR3 DNA reads TGTGCCAGCACCCCGGCGGGGGGGCTTGAGCAGTTCTTC. It translates to CASTPAGGLEQFF.